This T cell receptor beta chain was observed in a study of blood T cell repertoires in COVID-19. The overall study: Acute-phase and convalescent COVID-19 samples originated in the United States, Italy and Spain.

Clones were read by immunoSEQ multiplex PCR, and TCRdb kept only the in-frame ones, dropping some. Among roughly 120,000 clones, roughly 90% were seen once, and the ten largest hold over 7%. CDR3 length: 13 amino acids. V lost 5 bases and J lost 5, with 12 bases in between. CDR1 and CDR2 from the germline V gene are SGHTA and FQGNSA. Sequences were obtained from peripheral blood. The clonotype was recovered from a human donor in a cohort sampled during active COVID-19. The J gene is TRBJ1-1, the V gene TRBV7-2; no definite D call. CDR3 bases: TGTGCCAGCAGCGTTTACTCGGGGACTGAAGCTTTCTTT. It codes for CASSVYSGTEAFF.